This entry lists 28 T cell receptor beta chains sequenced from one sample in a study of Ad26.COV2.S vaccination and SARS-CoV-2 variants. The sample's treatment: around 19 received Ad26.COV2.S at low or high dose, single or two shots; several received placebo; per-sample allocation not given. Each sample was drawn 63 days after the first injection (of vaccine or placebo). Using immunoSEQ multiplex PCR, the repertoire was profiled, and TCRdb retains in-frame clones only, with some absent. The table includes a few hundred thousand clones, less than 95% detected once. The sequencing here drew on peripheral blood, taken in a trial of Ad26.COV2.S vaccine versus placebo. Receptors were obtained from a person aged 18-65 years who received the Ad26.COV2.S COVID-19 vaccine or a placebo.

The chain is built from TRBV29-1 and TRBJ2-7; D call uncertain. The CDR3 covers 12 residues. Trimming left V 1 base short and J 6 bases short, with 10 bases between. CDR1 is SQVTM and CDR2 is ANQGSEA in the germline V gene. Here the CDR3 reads CSVEVGLGEQYF. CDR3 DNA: TGCAGCGTTGAAGTAGGGCTTGGCGAGCAGTACTTC.

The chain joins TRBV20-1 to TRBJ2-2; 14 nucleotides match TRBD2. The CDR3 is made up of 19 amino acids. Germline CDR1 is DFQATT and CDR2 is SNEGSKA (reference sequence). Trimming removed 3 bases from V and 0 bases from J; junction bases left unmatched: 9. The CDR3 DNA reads TGCAGTGCTAGTACCGGGACTAGCGGGAGTCCACCGAACACCGGGGAGCTGTTTTTT. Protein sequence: CSASTGTSGSPPNTGELFF.

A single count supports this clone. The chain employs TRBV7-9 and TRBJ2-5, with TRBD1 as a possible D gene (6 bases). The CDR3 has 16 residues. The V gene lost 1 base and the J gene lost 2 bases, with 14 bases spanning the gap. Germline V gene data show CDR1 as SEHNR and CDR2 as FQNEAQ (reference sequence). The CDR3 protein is CASSLGENRDQETQYF. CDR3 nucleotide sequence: TGTGCCAGCAGCTTAGGGGAAAACAGGGATCAAGAGACCCAGTACTTC.

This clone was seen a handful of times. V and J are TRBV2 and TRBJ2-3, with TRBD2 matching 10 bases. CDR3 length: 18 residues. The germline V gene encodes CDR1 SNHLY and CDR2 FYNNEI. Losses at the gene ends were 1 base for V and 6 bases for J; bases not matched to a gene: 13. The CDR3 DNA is TGTGCCAGCAGTGAAGAGCGGGGTAGCGGGGGGCATGGGGATACGCAGTATTTT. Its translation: CASSEERGSGGHGDTQYF.

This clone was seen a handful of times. This CDR3 is CASSFAGQGRTEAFF. CDR3 bases: TGTGCCAGCAGCTTCGCGGGACAGGGGAGGACTGAAGCTTTCTTT. The rearrangement uses TRBV5-6 and TRBJ1-1; 10 bases align to TRBD1. The CDR3 contains 15 residues. V trimming: 2 bases; J trimming: 5 bases; junction bases outside the gene matches: 6. Germline CDR1 is SGHDT and CDR2 is YYEEEE.

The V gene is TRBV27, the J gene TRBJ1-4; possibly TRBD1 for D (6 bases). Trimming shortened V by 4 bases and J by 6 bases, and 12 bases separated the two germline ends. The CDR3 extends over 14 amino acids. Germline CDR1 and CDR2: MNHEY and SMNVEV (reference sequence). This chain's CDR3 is CASSYRVEDEKLFF. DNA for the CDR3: TGTGCCAGCAGTTACAGGGTTGAGGATGAAAAACTGTTTTTT. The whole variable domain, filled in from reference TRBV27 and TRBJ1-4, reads EAQVTQNPRYLITVTGKKLTVTCSQNMNHEYMSWYRQDPGLGLRQIYYSMNVEVTDKGDVPEGYKVSRKEKRNFPLILESPSPNQTSLYFCASSYRVEDEKLFFGSGTQLSVL.

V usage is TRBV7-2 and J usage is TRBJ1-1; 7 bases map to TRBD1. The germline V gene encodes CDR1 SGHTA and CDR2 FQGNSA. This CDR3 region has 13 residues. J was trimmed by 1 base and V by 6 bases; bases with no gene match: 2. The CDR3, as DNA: TGTGCCAGCAGGAGGGACAGGAACACTGAAGCTTTCTTT. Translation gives CASRRDRNTEAFF.

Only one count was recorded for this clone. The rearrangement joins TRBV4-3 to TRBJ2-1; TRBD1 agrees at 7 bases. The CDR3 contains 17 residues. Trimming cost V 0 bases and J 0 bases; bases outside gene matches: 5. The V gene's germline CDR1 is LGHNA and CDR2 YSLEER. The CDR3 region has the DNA TGCGCCAGCAGCCAAGAAGGGGGCCCGAGCTCCTACAATGAGCAGTTCTTC. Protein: CASSQEGGPSSYNEQFF.

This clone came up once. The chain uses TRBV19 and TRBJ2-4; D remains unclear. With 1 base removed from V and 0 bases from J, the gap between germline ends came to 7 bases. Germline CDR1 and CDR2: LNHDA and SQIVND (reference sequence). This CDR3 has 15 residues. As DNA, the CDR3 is TGTGCCAGTAGTATAGGGTTGGGAGCCAAAAACATTCAGTACTTC. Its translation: CASSIGLGAKNIQYF.

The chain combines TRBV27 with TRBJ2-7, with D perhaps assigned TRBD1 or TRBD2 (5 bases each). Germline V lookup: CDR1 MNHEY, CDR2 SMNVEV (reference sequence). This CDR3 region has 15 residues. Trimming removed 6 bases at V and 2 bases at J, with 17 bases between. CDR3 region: CASSGTGTSTYEQYF. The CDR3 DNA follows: TGTGCCAGCAGCGGGACCGGGACGTCAACCTACGAGCAGTACTTC.

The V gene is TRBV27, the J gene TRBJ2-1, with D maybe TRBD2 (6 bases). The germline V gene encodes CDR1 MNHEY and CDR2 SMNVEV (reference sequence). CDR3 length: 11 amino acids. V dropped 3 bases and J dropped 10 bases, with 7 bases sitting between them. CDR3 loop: CASSFGSEQFF. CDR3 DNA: TGTGCCAGCAGTTTCGGGAGCGAGCAGTTCTTC.

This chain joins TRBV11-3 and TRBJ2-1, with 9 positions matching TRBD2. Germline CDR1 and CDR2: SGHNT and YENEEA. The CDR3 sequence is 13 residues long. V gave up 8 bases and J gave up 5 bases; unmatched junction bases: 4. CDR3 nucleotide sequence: TGTGCCAGCTCAGCGGGAGGTGACAATGAGCAGTTCTTC. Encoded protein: CASSAGGDNEQFF. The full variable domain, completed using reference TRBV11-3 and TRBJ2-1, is EAGVVQSPRYKIIEKKQPVAFWCNPISGHNTLYWYLQNLGQGPELLIRYENEEAVDDSQLPKDRFSAERLKGVDSTLKIQPAELGDSAVYLCASSAGGDNEQFFGPGTRLTVL.

The CDR3 coding sequence is TGTGCCAGCAGACTCGACAGGGACACTGAAGCTTTCTTT. Translation: CASRLDRDTEAFF. The chain joins TRBV2 to TRBJ1-1; 7 bases align to TRBD1. The CDR3 has 13 amino acids. Trimming at V came to 6 bases and at J to 3 bases, leaving 4 bases not matched to a gene. In germline, CDR1 is SNHLY, CDR2 FYNNEI. The full variable domain, with the rest looked up from reference TRBV2 and TRBJ1-1, is EPEVTQTPSHQVTQMGQEVILRCVPISNHLYFYWYRQILGQKVEFLVSFYNNEISEKSEIFDDQFSVERPDGSNFTLKIRSTKLEDSAMYFCASRLDRDTEAFFGQGTRLTVV.

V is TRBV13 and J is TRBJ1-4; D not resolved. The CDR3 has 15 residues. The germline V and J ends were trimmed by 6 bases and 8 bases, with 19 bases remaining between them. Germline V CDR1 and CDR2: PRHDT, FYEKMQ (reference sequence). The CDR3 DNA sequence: TGTGCCAGCAGTCGATCGGGTAGGAATACGGAAAAACTGTTTTTT. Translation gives CASSRSGRNTEKLFF.

The CDR3 protein is CASSLGSGTPYEQYF. For the CDR3, the DNA is TGTGCCAGCAGCTTAGGCTCTGGGACCCCCTACGAGCAGTACTTC. This rearrangement joins TRBV11-3 to TRBJ2-7; D might be TRBD1 or TRBD2, each matching 5 bases. CDR3 length: 15 residues. The ends were cut back, 1 base at V and 2 bases at J, with 12 bases in the middle. Germline lookup yields CDR1 SGHNT and CDR2 YENEEA.

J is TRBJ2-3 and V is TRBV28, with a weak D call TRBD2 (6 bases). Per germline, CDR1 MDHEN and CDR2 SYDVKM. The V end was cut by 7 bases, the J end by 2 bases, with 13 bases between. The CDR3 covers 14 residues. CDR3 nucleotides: TGTGCCAGCACCACCGGACTATACACAGATACGCAGTATTTT. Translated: CASTTGLYTDTQYF.

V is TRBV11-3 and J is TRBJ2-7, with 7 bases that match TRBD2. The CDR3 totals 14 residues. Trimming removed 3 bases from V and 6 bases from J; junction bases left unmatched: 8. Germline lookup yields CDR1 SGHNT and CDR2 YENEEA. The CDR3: CASSFSAGVSEQYF. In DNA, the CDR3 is TGTGCCAGCAGCTTTTCGGCGGGGGTCAGCGAGCAGTACTTC.

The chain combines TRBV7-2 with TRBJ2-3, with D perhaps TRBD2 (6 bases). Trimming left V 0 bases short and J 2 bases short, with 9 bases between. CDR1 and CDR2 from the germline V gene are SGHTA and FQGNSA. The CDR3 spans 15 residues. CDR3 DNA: TGTGCCAGCAGCTTAGCGGCGGGGAACACAGATACGCAGTATTTT. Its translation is CASSLAAGNTDTQYF.

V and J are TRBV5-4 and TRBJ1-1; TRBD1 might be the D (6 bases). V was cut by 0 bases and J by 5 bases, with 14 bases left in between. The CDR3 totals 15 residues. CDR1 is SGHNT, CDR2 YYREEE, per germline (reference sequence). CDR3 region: CASSLDRELRTEAFF. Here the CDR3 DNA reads TGTGCCAGCAGCTTGGACAGGGAGTTGAGGACTGAAGCTTTCTTT.

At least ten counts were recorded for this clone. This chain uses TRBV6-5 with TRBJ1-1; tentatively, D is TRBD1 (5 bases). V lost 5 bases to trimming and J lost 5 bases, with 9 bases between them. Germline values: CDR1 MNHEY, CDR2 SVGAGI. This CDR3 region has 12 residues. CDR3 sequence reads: CASSPGHTEAFF. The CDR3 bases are TGTGCCAGCAGTCCAGGGCATACTGAAGCTTTCTTT.

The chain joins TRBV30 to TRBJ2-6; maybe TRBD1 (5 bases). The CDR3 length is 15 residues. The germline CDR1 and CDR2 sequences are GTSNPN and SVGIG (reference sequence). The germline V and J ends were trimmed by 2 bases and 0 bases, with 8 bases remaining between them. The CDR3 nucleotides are TGTGCCTGGAGTCAGGGAAACTCTGGGGCCAACGTCCTGACTTTC. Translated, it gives CAWSQGNSGANVLTF. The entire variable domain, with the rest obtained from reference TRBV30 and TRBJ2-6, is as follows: SQTIHQWPATLVQPVGSPLSLECTVEGTSNPNLYWYRQAAGRGLQLLFYSVGIGQISSEVPQNLSASRPQDRQFILSSKKLLLSDSGFYLCAWSQGNSGANVLTFGAGSRLTVL.

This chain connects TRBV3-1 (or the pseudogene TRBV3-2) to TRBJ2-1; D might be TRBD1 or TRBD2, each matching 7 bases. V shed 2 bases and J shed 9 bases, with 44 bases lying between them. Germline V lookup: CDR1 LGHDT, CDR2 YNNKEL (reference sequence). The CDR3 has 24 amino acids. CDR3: CASSQNAPPYRGCNQASGKGEQFF. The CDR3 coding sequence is TGTGCCAGCAGCCAAAACGCGCCCCCCTACAGGGGATGTAATCAGGCTAGCGGTAAGGGTGAGCAGTTCTTC.

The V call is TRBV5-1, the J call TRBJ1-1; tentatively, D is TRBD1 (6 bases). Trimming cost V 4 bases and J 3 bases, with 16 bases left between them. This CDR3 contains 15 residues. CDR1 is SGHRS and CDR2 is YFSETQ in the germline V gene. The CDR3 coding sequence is TGCGCCAGCAGCCTACCACAGGGTCGGGACACTGAAGCTTTCTTT. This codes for CASSLPQGRDTEAFF.

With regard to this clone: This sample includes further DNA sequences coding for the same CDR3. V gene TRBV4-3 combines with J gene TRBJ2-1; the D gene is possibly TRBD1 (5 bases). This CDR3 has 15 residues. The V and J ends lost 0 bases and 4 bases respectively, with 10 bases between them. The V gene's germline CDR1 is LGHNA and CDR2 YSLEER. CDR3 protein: CASSQDRDRYNEQFF. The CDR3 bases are TGCGCCAGCAGCCAAGATCGCGACAGATACAATGAGCAGTTCTTC.

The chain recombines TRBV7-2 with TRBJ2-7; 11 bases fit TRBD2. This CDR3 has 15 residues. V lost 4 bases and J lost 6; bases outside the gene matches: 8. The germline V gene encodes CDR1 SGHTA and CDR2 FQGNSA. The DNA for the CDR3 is TGTGCCAGCAGCTCCCAGGGGCTAGCGGGAGGCGAGCAGTACTTC. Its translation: CASSSQGLAGGEQYF.

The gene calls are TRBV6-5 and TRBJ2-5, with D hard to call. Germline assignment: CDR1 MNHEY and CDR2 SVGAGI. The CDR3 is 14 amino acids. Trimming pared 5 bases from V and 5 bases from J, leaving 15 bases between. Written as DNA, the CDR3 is TGTGCCAGCAGTCCCCAGCCTCTGGTGGAGACCCAGTACTTC. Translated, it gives CASSPQPLVETQYF.

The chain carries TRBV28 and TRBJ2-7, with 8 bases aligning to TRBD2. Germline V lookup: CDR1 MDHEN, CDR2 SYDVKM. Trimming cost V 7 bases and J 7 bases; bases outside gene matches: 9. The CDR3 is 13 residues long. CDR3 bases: TGTGCCAGCACAGCGGGAGCCCCCGGGGAGCAGTACTTC. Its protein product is CASTAGAPGEQYF.

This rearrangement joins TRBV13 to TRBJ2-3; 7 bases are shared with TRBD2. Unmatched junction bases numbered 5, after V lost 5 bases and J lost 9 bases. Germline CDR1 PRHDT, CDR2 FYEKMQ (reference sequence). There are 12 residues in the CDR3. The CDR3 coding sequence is TGTGCCAGCAGCGCGAGCGGGGACACGCAGTATTTT. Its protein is CASSASGDTQYF.